This entry lists 28 T cell receptor beta chains sequenced from one sample in a study of OX40 agonist ivuxolimab in advanced cancers. Here immunoSEQ multiplex PCR was the method, and the copy in TCRdb shows in-frame clones only, minus some. The sample has 20,000 to 25,000 clones; 77% are singletons. The sample in question was CD4+ or CD8+ T cells sorted from blood, obtained in a trial of the OX40 agonist ivuxolimab. Receptors originate from an adult with an advanced solid tumor such as melanoma, head and neck, liver or kidney cancer.

V usage is TRBV6-5 and J usage is TRBJ1-2; D is unresolved. Germline V gene lookup returns CDR1 MNHEY and CDR2 SVGAGI. This CDR3 has 14 amino acids. The ends were cut back, 3 bases at V and 2 bases at J, with 10 bases in the middle. CDR3 in amino acids: CASSYSGSNYGYTF. The CDR3 DNA reads TGTGCCAGCAGTTATTCCGGTTCAAACTATGGCTACACCTTC.

V is TRBV9 and J is TRBJ1-2, with a tentative D call TRBD1 (5 bases). The CDR3 extends over 14 amino acids. The V end lost 3 bases, the J end lost 8 bases, and 17 bases lay between the germline ends. Germline V gene sequence: CDR1 SGDLS, CDR2 YYNGEE. The CDR3 protein is CASSGVDILEGYTF. CDR3 DNA sequence: TGTGCCAGCAGCGGCGTGGACATCTTAGAAGGCTACACCTTC. The complete variable domain, with remaining parts taken from reference TRBV9 and TRBJ1-2, reads DSGVTQTPKHLITATGQRVTLRCSPRSGDLSVYWYQQSLDQGLQFLIQYYNGEERAKGNILERFSAQQFPDLHSELNLSSLELGDSALYFCASSGVDILEGYTFGSGTRLTVV.

The V call is TRBV19, the J call TRBJ2-7, with D perhaps matching TRBD2 (5 bases). The CDR3 consists of 12 residues. Trimming took 3 bases from V and 3 from J, leaving 6 bases between them. Germline V gives CDR1 LNHDA, CDR2 SQIVND (reference sequence). The CDR3 sequence: CASSISGYEQYF. Written as DNA, the CDR3 is TGTGCCAGTAGTATCAGCGGCTACGAGCAGTACTTC.

The J gene is TRBJ2-7, the V gene TRBV4-3, with D tentatively TRBD1 (6 bases). CDR1 and CDR2 (germline): LGHNA, YSLEER. The CDR3 contains 15 residues. Deletions cut 3 bases from V and 9 bases from J, with 21 bases between. The CDR3 bases are TGCGCCAGCAGCCAGGACGGACAGATCTACGAAGGGCAGTACTTC. This sequence encodes CASSQDGQIYEGQYF.

The rearrangement links TRBV5-6 to TRBJ1-6; no reliable D call. The ends were cut back, 0 bases at V and 0 bases at J, with 7 bases in the middle. CDR1 SGHDT and CDR2 YYEEEE come from the germline V gene. The length of the CDR3 is 16 residues. The CDR3 nucleotides are TGTGCCAGCAGCTTGGAGGAGTACTCCTATAATTCACCCCTCCACTTT. This gives the protein CASSLEEYSYNSPLHF.

The genes are TRBV4-1 and TRBJ2-5; D is tentatively TRBD1 or TRBD2 (5 bases each). CDR3 length equals 16 residues. Germline CDR1 reads MGHRA; CDR2 reads YSYEKL. V lost 3 bases and J 3 bases, leaving 17 bases between the germline ends. DNA of the CDR3: TGCGCCAGCAGCCATCCAACCCTACGGGACGAAGAGACCCAGTACTTC. Translated: CASSHPTLRDEETQYF.

The chain combines TRBV7-6 with TRBJ2-6, with a tentative D call TRBD2 (6 bases). The length of the CDR3 is 16 residues. Germline V gene data show CDR1 as SGHVS and CDR2 as FNYEAQ. The ends were cut back, 5 bases at V and 0 bases at J, with 11 bases in the middle. CDR3 loop: CASSPTGVSGANVLTF. In nucleotides, the CDR3 is TGTGCCAGCAGCCCTACGGGGGTCTCTGGGGCCAACGTCCTGACTTTC.

The rearrangement joins TRBV7-6 to TRBJ2-3, with D hard to call. CDR3 size: 12 residues. With 2 bases removed from V and 0 bases from J, the gap between germline ends came to 0 bases. The germline gives CDR1 SGHVS, CDR2 FNYEAQ. This CDR3 reads CASSLSTDTQYF. CDR3 nucleotides: TGTGCCAGCAGCTTAAGCACAGATACGCAGTATTTT.

This clone has a single count. This chain links TRBV2 with TRBJ2-7; TRBD1 matches 7 bases. The CDR3 spans 15 residues. The germline CDR1 and CDR2 sequences are SNHLY and FYNNEI. The J segment lost 1 base and the V segment lost 2 bases, leaving 5 bases of the junction unmatched. The CDR3 reads CASSEPLRGSYEQYF. CDR3 sequence (DNA): TGTGCCAGCAGTGAACCTCTCAGGGGGTCCTACGAGCAGTACTTC.

V usage is TRBV7-8 and J usage is TRBJ1-4; D is uncertain. The CDR3 contains 15 residues. V was clipped by 2 bases and J by 3 bases, with 10 bases between them. From germline, CDR1 is SGHVS and CDR2 FQNEAQ. This chain's CDR3 is CASSLLLGANEKLFF. The CDR3 DNA reads as TGTGCCAGCAGCTTATTACTCGGGGCTAATGAAAAACTGTTTTTT.

This clone is a singleton in its sample. This chain uses TRBV5-6 with TRBJ1-1; no clear D gene. This CDR3 has 13 amino acids. The V end was cut by 4 bases, the J end by 4 bases, with 11 bases between. Germline V gene sequence: CDR1 SGHDT, CDR2 YYEEEE. CDR3 protein: CASSPPPGTEAFF. The CDR3 nucleotides read TGTGCCAGCAGCCCCCCCCCGGGCACTGAAGCTTTCTTT.

V is TRBV7-9 and J is TRBJ2-1; 9 bases agree with TRBD2. The CDR3 is made up of 16 amino acids. V shed 1 base, J shed 3 bases, and the junction held 4 bases outside the gene matches. Looked up from germline, CDR1 is SEHNR and CDR2 is FQNEAQ (reference sequence). This CDR3 is CASSLVGGGDYNEQFF. The CDR3 nucleotides read TGTGCCAGCAGCTTAGTCGGCGGGGGGGACTACAATGAGCAGTTCTTC. Complete variable domain (other parts from reference TRBV7-9 and TRBJ2-1): DTGVSQNPRHKITKRGQNVTFRCDPISEHNRLYWYRQTLGQGPEFLTYFQNEAQLEKSRLLSDRFSAERPKGSFSTLEIQRTEQGDSAMYLCASSLVGGGDYNEQFFGPGTRLTVL.

The chain uses TRBV14 and TRBJ2-7; TRBD1 is a possible D gene (5 bases). The germline V gene has CDR1 SGHDN and CDR2 FVKESK. The CDR3 consists of 13 residues. V was shortened by 2 bases and J by 3 bases, with 8 bases between the two germline ends. The CDR3 coding sequence is TGTGCCAGCAGCCAAATTGACAGCTACGAGCAGTACTTC. Translation gives CASSQIDSYEQYF.

V and J are TRBV7-6 and TRBJ2-1, with D unresolved. The CDR3 is made up of 14 amino acids. Trimming pared 5 bases from V and 4 bases from J, leaving 12 bases between. CDR1 is SGHVS, CDR2 FNYEAQ, per germline. The CDR3 DNA sequence: TGTGCCAGCAGCCTCAGGACGGAGTACAATGAGCAGTTCTTC. Translating gives CASSLRTEYNEQFF.

The J gene is TRBJ1-2, the V gene TRBV9; 7 positions agree with TRBD1. The length of the CDR3 is 15 residues. CDR1 is SGDLS and CDR2 is YYNGEE in the germline V gene. V dropped 0 bases and J dropped 4; count of bases not matched to a gene: 6. CDR3 nucleotides: TGTGCCAGCAGCGTAGGGGAGGGGGCAGTCTATGGCTACACCTTC. It yields the protein CASSVGEGAVYGYTF.

The chain's CDR3 is CASSVERNTGELFF. The DNA of the CDR3 is TGTGCCAGCAGCGTAGAACGGAACACCGGGGAGCTGTTTTTT. The chain couples TRBV9 to TRBJ2-2; D unresolved. Germline CDR1 SGDLS, CDR2 YYNGEE. The CDR3 contains 14 residues. The V gene lost 0 bases and the J gene lost 1 base, with 4 bases spanning the gap.

The rearrangement links TRBV7-2 to TRBJ1-1; a possible D gene is TRBD1 (6 bases). V lost 2 bases to trimming and J lost 1 base, with 11 bases between them. In germline, CDR1 is SGHTA, CDR2 FQGNSA. This CDR3 contains 15 residues. CDR3 in amino acids: CASSLLGGWNTEAFF. The CDR3 nucleotides read TGTGCCAGCAGCTTATTAGGGGGGTGGAACACTGAAGCTTTCTTT. Together with reference TRBV7-2 and TRBJ1-1, the CDR3 gives the full variable domain: GAGVSQSPSNKVTEKGKDVELRCDPISGHTALYWYRQSLGQGLEFLIYFQGNSAPDKSGLPSDRFSAERTGGSVSTLTIQRTQQEDSAVYLCASSLLGGWNTEAFFGQGTRLTVV.

This clone was seen a handful of times. The chain uses TRBV6-6 and TRBJ1-2, with 7 bases aligning to TRBD1. Unmatched junction bases numbered 8, after V lost 4 bases and J lost 6 bases. CDR1 is MNHNY, CDR2 SVGAGI, per germline (reference sequence). The CDR3 loop spans 14 amino acids. The CDR3 DNA reads TGTGCCAGCAGTTCCCAGGGGGGGGGCAATGGCTACACCTTC. This gives the protein CASSSQGGGNGYTF.

The chain is built from TRBV4-3 and TRBJ1-1; D possibly corresponds to TRBD1 (5 bases). Germline V gives CDR1 LGHNA, CDR2 YSLEER. The CDR3 spans 15 residues. Deletions cut 5 bases from V and 1 base from J, with 14 bases between. CDR3 sequence reads: CASSLRGGGNTEAFF. The CDR3 DNA follows: TGCGCCAGCAGCTTGCGCGGGGGGGGGAACACTGAAGCTTTCTTT.

This clone was seen more than once but under ten times. The V and J genes are TRBV6-5 and TRBJ1-5, with TRBD1 identical over 9 bases. Germline-derived CDR1 and CDR2 are MNHEY and SVGAGI. This CDR3 is built from 13 residues. Germline trimming cut 8 bases from V and 5 bases from J; bases unmatched to any gene: 4. The chain's CDR3 is CASGRTGDQPQHF. CDR3 sequence (DNA): TGTGCCAGCGGGCGGACAGGGGATCAGCCCCAGCATTTT.

The chain is built from TRBV19 and TRBJ1-2; no clear D. V was pared by 4 bases and J by 5 bases, with 14 bases between. Germline CDR1 is LNHDA and CDR2 is SQIVND (reference sequence). The CDR3 loop spans 14 amino acids. CDR3 DNA sequence: TGTGCCAGTAGTAGCCTGGGTCAGGAGTATGGCTACACCTTC. It yields the protein CASSSLGQEYGYTF. The full variable domain, completed using reference TRBV19 and TRBJ1-2, is DGGITQSPKYLFRKEGQNVTLSCEQNLNHDAMYWYRQDPGQGLRLIYYSQIVNDFQKGDIAEGYSVSREKKESFPLTVTSAQKNPTAFYLCASSSLGQEYGYTFGSGTRLTVV.

The chain recombines TRBV13 with TRBJ2-1, with 12 positions matching TRBD1. Germline CDR1 PRHDT, CDR2 FYEKMQ (reference sequence). Unmatched junction bases numbered 5, after V lost 5 bases and J lost 12 bases. This CDR3 contains 13 residues. In DNA, the CDR3 is TGTGCCAGCAGCGCCGGGACAGGGGGCGCGCAGTTCTTC. It yields the protein CASSAGTGGAQFF. Variable domain in full (rest from reference TRBV13 and TRBJ2-1): AAGVIQSPRHLIKEKRETATLKCYPIPRHDTVYWYQQGPGQDPQFLISFYEKMQSDKGSIPDRFSAQQFSDYHSELNMSSLELGDSALYFCASSAGTGGAQFFGPGTRLTVL.

A word on this clone: At one of its ends the junction is not consistent with the germline gene, which may arise from a read error. Other DNA sequences from this sample encode an identical CDR3 as well. The chain uses TRBV6-5 and TRBJ1-2, with a possible D match to TRBD1 (5 bases). The CDR3 is 14 residues long. CDR1 MNHEY and CDR2 SVGAGI come from the germline V gene. This chain's CDR3 is CASRRGGGPYGYTF. CDR3 DNA sequence: TGCGCCAGCAGGCGGGGCGGAGGTCCCTATGGCTACACCTTC.

The chain combines TRBV7-9 with TRBJ2-3, with unresolved D. The CDR3 is 12 amino acids. From germline, CDR1 is SEHNR and CDR2 FQNEAQ (reference sequence). V lost 3 bases to trimming and J lost 4 bases, with 5 bases between them. CDR3 in DNA: TGTGCCAGCAGCTTGGCGGCAGATACGCAGTATTTT. As protein: CASSLAADTQYF.

The chain combines TRBV6-5 with TRBJ1-2; D is unresolved. The V gene lost 2 bases and the J gene lost 4 bases, with 17 bases spanning the gap. Germline CDR1 is MNHEY and CDR2 is SVGAGI. The CDR3 loop spans 16 amino acids. CDR3 sequence (DNA): TGTGCCAGCAGTTACACCGAGCATGCGGCGGGCTATGGCTACACCTTC. Its protein product is CASSYTEHAAGYGYTF.

CDR3 loop: CASSFDHVTEAFF. The CDR3 DNA is TGTGCCAGCAGCTTTGATCACGTCACTGAAGCTTTCTTT. J is TRBJ1-1 and V is TRBV7-6; D is unresolved. The CDR3 length is 13 residues. Germline loops: CDR1 SGHVS, CDR2 FNYEAQ. The V end was cut by 3 bases, the J end by 4 bases, with 9 bases between.

The CDR3 DNA is TGCGCCAGCAGCCAAGTTGGATCCCCACCGGGACAGGCATTTTACGAGCAGTACTTC. Protein: CASSQVGSPPGQAFYEQYF. The V call is TRBV4-3, the J call TRBJ2-7, with 8 bases lining up with TRBD1. CDR1 and CDR2 from the germline V gene are LGHNA and YSLEER. This CDR3 comprises 19 residues. V shed 1 base and J 4 bases; nucleotides not matched to a gene: 18.

The V call is TRBV4-2, the J call TRBJ2-3, with D unclear. This CDR3 has 17 residues. The germline V gene has CDR1 LGHNA and CDR2 YNFKEQ. V was cut by 0 bases and J by 0 bases, with 13 bases left in between. For the CDR3, the DNA is TGTGCCAGCAGCCAAGATCATAGGGTCCTAAGCACAGATACGCAGTATTTT. Translated, it gives CASSQDHRVLSTDTQYF.